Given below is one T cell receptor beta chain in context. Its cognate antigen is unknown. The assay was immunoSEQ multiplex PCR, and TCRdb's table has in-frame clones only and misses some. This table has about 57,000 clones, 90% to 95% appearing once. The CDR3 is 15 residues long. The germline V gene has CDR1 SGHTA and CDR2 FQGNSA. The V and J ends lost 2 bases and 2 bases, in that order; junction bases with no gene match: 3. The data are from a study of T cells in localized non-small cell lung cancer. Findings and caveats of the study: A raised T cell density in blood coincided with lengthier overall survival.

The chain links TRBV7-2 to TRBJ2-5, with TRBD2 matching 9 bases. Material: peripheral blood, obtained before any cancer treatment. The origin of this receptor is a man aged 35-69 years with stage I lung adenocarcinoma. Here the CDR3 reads CASSLWAGGQETQYF. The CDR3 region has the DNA TGTGCCAGCAGCTTATGGGCGGGAGGGCAAGAGACCCAGTACTTC.